This T cell receptor (beta chain) was recovered during a study of blood T cell repertoires in COVID-19. Study overall: Samples representing acute and convalescent COVID-19 were sourced from the United States, Italy and Spain. T cells, B-cell-depleted T cells, or PBMCs provided the cDNA or gDNA that served as material.

Authors' analysis steps: Estimation of nucleated cell counts was performed using reference gene primer amplification. TCRdb keeps only in-frame clones here, not all; method: immunoSEQ multiplex PCR. V and J calls plus clone size are reproduced from that table; the DNA served to infer D and trimming. The data show approximately 210,000 clones, with about 88% seen just once and approximately 4.5% held by the top ten. Germline V CDR1 and CDR2: LNHDA, SQIVND (reference sequence). The CDR3 loop spans 13 amino acids. Germline trimming cut 8 bases from V and 3 bases from J; bases unmatched to any gene: 3. The source of this sequence is a human donor in a cohort sampled during active COVID-19. The V and J genes are TRBV19 and TRBJ1-2; 10 bases match TRBD1. Sequenced: peripheral blood. This chain's CDR3 is CASHGQGDYGYTF. In DNA, the CDR3 is TGTGCCAGTCATGGACAGGGGGACTATGGCTACACCTTC.